A selection of T cell receptor beta chains follows, all from one sample in a study of vaccination and CD4 T cells after COVID-19. Antigen specificity for these receptors is unknown. TCRdb ran MiXCR on the PCR reads and lists one entry per CDR3 protein. This sample has about 7,600 distinct CDR3 sequences, with over 25% found just once. Sequences were obtained from CD4+ T cells from blood, cultured in vitro. These receptors all come from a human donor in good health. CDR3s include the opening cysteine and the closing phenylalanine or tryptophan. The D gene is left open where the match is weak. Expanded clones are given a class, and other clones once, few, many or no size at all.

clone size: few
J gene: TRBJ2-7
D gene: -
V gene: TRBV7-2
CDR3 protein: CASSLTTYEQYF
CDR3 DNA: TGTGCCAGCAGTCTAACTACCTACGAGCAGTACTTC

clone size: -
J gene: TRBJ2-3
D gene: TRBD2
V gene: TRBV20-1
CDR3 protein: CSAWAAGSTDTQYF
CDR3 DNA: TGCAGTGCGTGGGCAGCGGGAAGCACAGATACGCAGTATTTT

clone size: -
J gene: TRBJ2-1
D gene: TRBD2
V gene: TRBV20-1
CDR3 protein: CSARDWGGSNNEQFF
CDR3 DNA: TGCAGTGCTAGAGATTGGGGCGGGAGCAACAATGAGCAGTTCTTC

clone size: few
J gene: TRBJ1-5
D gene: -
V gene: TRBV28
CDR3 protein: CASPPSGRLSNQPQHF
CDR3 DNA: TGTGCCAGCCCACCCTCGGGCAGACTGAGCAATCAGCCCCAGCATTTT

clone size: once
J gene: TRBJ1-5
D gene: -
V gene: TRBV5-1
CDR3 protein: CASSLEVDQPQHF
CDR3 DNA: TGCGCCAGCAGCTTGGAGGTAGATCAGCCCCAGCATTTT

clone size: few
J gene: TRBJ1-6
D gene: -
V gene: TRBV19
CDR3 protein: CASSIRGSPLHF
CDR3 DNA: TGTGCCAGTAGTATCAGGGGTTCACCCCTCCACTTT

clone size: -
J gene: TRBJ2-7
D gene: TRBD2
V gene: TRBV6-1
CDR3 protein: CASSELGTSGTAYEQYF
CDR3 DNA: TGTGCCAGCAGTGAACTGGGGACTAGCGGGACCGCCTACGAGCAGTACTTC

clone size: -
J gene: TRBJ1-1
D gene: TRBD1
V gene: TRBV10-3
CDR3 protein: CAISPAADRANTEAFF
CDR3 DNA: TGTGCCATCAGTCCGGCTGCCGACAGGGCGAACACTGAAGCTTTCTTT

clone size: few
J gene: TRBJ2-3
D gene: TRBD1
V gene: TRBV24-1
CDR3 protein: CATSDPTGADTQYF
CDR3 DNA: TGTGCCACCAGTGACCCAACAGGGGCAGATACGCAGTATTTT

clone size: few
J gene: TRBJ1-2
D gene: -
V gene: TRBV6-2/TRBV6-3
CDR3 protein: CASSSPFRGYGYTF
CDR3 DNA: TGTGCCAGCAGTTCGCCTTTTCGAGGGTATGGCTACACCTTC

clone size: -
J gene: TRBJ2-7
D gene: -
V gene: TRBV29-1
CDR3 protein: CSVGPSTSHADSYEQYF
CDR3 DNA: TGCAGCGTTGGCCCCTCAACTAGCCACGCGGACTCCTACGAGCAGTACTTC

clone size: -
J gene: TRBJ1-2
D gene: -
V gene: TRBV6-5
CDR3 protein: CASSYGGDLYGYTF
CDR3 DNA: TGTGCCAGCAGTTATGGGGGAGACCTATATGGCTACACCTTC

clone size: few
J gene: TRBJ1-2
D gene: TRBD1
V gene: TRBV20-1
CDR3 protein: CSAFTSGQPYGYTF
CDR3 DNA: TGCAGTGCTTTTACCTCGGGACAGCCATATGGCTACACCTTC

clone size: -
J gene: TRBJ2-7
D gene: -
V gene: TRBV5-6
CDR3 protein: CASSLEVVAAYEQYF
CDR3 DNA: TGTGCCAGCAGCTTGGAAGTAGTAGCAGCCTACGAGCAGTACTTC

clone size: -
J gene: TRBJ2-7
D gene: TRBD2
V gene: TRBV19
CDR3 protein: CASSIRAGLVAYEQYF
CDR3 DNA: TGTGCCAGTAGTATTCGAGCGGGACTAGTGGCCTACGAGCAGTACTTC

clone size: few
J gene: TRBJ1-2
D gene: -
V gene: TRBV6-1
CDR3 protein: CASSEAGGEYGYTF
CDR3 DNA: TGTGCCAGCAGTGAAGCAGGGGGAGAATATGGCTACACCTTC

clone size: -
J gene: TRBJ1-5
D gene: -
V gene: TRBV10-3
CDR3 protein: CAISEWAADYSNQPQHF
CDR3 DNA: TGTGCCATCAGTGAATGGGCAGCCGACTATAGCAATCAGCCCCAGCATTTT

clone size: few
J gene: TRBJ2-5
D gene: -
V gene: TRBV6-1
CDR3 protein: CASRLGGAGETQYF
CDR3 DNA: TGTGCCAGCAGATTAGGGGGGGCCGGGGAGACCCAGTACTTC